The 30 T cell receptor beta chains given below trace back to one sample, sequenced in a study of early T cells in non-severe SARS-CoV-2 infection. TCRdb re-called the 5' RACE reads with MiXCR, one entry per CDR3 protein. The data hold about 37,000 distinct CDR3 sequences, with 5% to 5.5% observed a single time. Material: whole blood, obtained at baseline. These receptors were taken from an adult who was a healthcare worker with PCR-confirmed SARS-CoV-2 infection or an uninfected control (not recorded which).

At least ten counts were recorded for this clonotype. The rearrangement uses TRBV12-3 or TRBV12-4 and TRBJ1-1; weak D call: TRBD1 (6 bases). Trimming shortened V by 6 bases and J by 5 bases, and 13 bases separated the two germline ends. CDR3 length: 13 residues. CDR3 nucleotides: TGTGCCAGCAGCTCTGACAGGACTACTGAAGCTTTCTTT. Protein sequence: CASSSDRTTEAFF.

This clonotype was counted at least ten times. The rearrangement joins TRBV18 to TRBJ1-5; possible D gene TRBD1, 6 bases. Germline V gives CDR1 KGHSH, CDR2 LQKENI. CDR3 length: 13 residues. The V gene lost 5 bases and the J gene lost 4 bases, with 9 bases spanning the gap. DNA for the CDR3: TGTGCCAGCTCAAGCGACAGGAATCAGCCCCAGCATTTT. Protein product: CASSSDRNQPQHF. The full variable domain, its missing parts supplied by reference TRBV18 and TRBJ1-5, is NAGVMQNPRHLVRRRGQEARLRCSPMKGHSHVYWYRQLPEEGLKFMVYLQKENIIDESGMPKERFSAEFPKEGPSILRIQQVVRGDSAAYFCASSSDRNQPQHFGDGTRLSIL.

This clonotype was found many times. V and J are TRBV4-1 and TRBJ2-1; 11 nucleotides line up with TRBD2. Germline CDR1 reads MGHRA; CDR2 reads YSYEKL. The CDR3 is 15 amino acids. V gave up 6 bases and J gave up 9 bases; unmatched junction bases: 10. The CDR3 nucleotides read TGCGCCAGCAGTCACCTGACTAGCGGGAATAGTGAGCAGTTCTTC. It yields the protein CASSHLTSGNSEQFF.

This clonotype showed up just a few times. This rearrangement joins TRBV7-9 to TRBJ2-5; D is unresolved. Trimming took off 5 bases at V and 7 bases at J, with 20 bases between the two ends. The CDR3 has 15 residues. CDR1 is SEHNR, CDR2 FQNEAQ, per germline (reference sequence). CDR3 in amino acids: CASSAHRAGRGTQYF. CDR3 nucleotide sequence: TGTGCCAGCAGCGCACACCGGGCCGGACGTGGGACCCAGTACTTC.

This clonotype was counted many times. An end of the junction does not agree with germline; a read error may underlie this. V gene TRBV19 combines with J gene TRBJ1-1; D unclear. Germline V CDR1 and CDR2: LNHDA, SQIVND (reference sequence). This CDR3 is 13 amino acids long. CDR3: CASSMAGWTEAFF. CDR3 coding DNA: TGTGCCAGTAGTATGGCGGGATGGACTGAAGCCTTCTTT.

This clonotype was observed many times. This rearrangement joins TRBV20-1 to TRBJ2-7; D may be TRBD2 (5 bases). The germline V and J ends were trimmed by 3 bases and 1 base, with 10 bases remaining between them. CDR1 is DFQATT and CDR2 is SNEGSKA in the germline V gene (reference sequence). The CDR3 is 13 amino acids. The chain's CDR3 is CSARPLASYEQYF. The CDR3 coding sequence is TGCAGTGCTAGGCCCCTAGCTTCCTACGAGCAGTACTTC.

This clonotype was counted only a few times. The rearrangement uses TRBV7-2 and TRBJ2-2; possible D gene TRBD2, 6 bases. The CDR3 runs to 15 residues. V gave up 5 bases and J gave up 0 bases, with 10 bases separating them. Germline V gene sequence: CDR1 SGHTA, CDR2 FQGNSA. The CDR3 loop reads CASSTGLTNTGELFF. CDR3 bases: TGTGCCAGCAGCACCGGACTAACGAACACCGGGGAGCTGTTTTTT.

This clonotype was seen at least ten times. The rearrangement uses TRBV4-1 and TRBJ2-3; unclear D gene. Germline V gene sequence: CDR1 MGHRA, CDR2 YSYEKL. The CDR3 runs to 14 residues. The ends were cut back, 0 bases at V and 2 bases at J, with 6 bases in the middle. The CDR3: CASSQDDITDTQYF. For the CDR3, the DNA is TGCGCCAGCAGCCAAGATGACATCACAGATACGCAGTATTTT.

This clonotype occurred many times. This chain joins TRBV12-3 or TRBV12-4 and TRBJ1-6; TRBD1 aligns across 9 bases. The CDR3 covers 14 residues. The V gene end was trimmed by 3 bases and the J gene end by 10 bases; junction bases not matched to a gene: 4. The chain's CDR3 is CASSFGTGNSPLHF. The DNA for the CDR3 is TGTGCCAGCAGTTTCGGGACAGGGAACTCACCCCTCCACTTT.

Many counts were recorded for this clonotype. The chain combines TRBV7-7 with TRBJ2-5; 9 bases match TRBD1. Germline CDR1 and CDR2: SSHAT and FNYEAQ (reference sequence). Unmatched junction bases numbered 9, after V lost 5 bases and J lost 5 bases. The CDR3 length is 15 residues. The CDR3 sequence is CASSPLQGARETQYF. The DNA of the CDR3 is TGTGCCAGCAGCCCGCTACAGGGGGCGCGGGAGACCCAGTACTTC. The complete variable domain, with remaining parts taken from reference TRBV7-7 and TRBJ2-5, reads GAGVSQSPRYKVTKRGQDVTLRCDPISSHATLYWYQQALGQGPEFLTYFNYEAQPDKSGLPSDRFSAERPEGSISTLTIQRTEQRDSAMYRCASSPLQGARETQYFGPGTRLLVL.

This clonotype has at least ten counts. This chain joins TRBV6-5 and TRBJ2-1; 7 nucleotides match TRBD2. V lost 2 bases to trimming and J lost 6 bases; unmatched junction nucleotides: 10. The CDR3 runs to 16 residues. Germline CDR1 and CDR2: MNHEY and SVGAGI. The CDR3, as DNA: TGTGCCAGCAGTTACCGCGCGGGAGTAGGTGCCAATGAGCAGTTCTTC. This sequence encodes CASSYRAGVGANEQFF.

This clonotype occurred many times. This rearrangement joins TRBV18 to TRBJ1-1; the match to TRBD1 covers 7 bases. Germline loops: CDR1 KGHSH, CDR2 LQKENI. The CDR3 has 17 amino acids. The junction had 12 bases not matched to a gene; V was cut back by 3 bases and J by 2 bases. CDR3 protein: CASSPQTLRGRNTEAFF. The CDR3 nucleotides read TGTGCCAGCTCACCCCAAACGTTAAGGGGGCGAAACACTGAAGCTTTCTTT.

The table lists this clonotype with a few counts. The chain links TRBV20-1 to TRBJ2-4; no clear D. V lost 3 bases and J 6 bases, leaving 6 bases between the germline ends. Germline lookup yields CDR1 DFQATT and CDR2 SNEGSKA (reference sequence). This CDR3 has 11 residues. The CDR3 protein is CSASRLNIQYF. The CDR3 coding sequence is TGCAGTGCTAGTCGTTTAAACATTCAGTACTTC.

This clonotype was picked up many times. This sequence joins TRBV7-6 and TRBJ1-5, with 8 bases fitting TRBD1. CDR1 SGHVS and CDR2 FNYEAQ come from the germline V gene. The CDR3 contains 16 residues. The ends lost 5 bases at V and 0 bases at J; junction bases unmatched: 6. The CDR3 loop is CASSEGTGYSNQPQHF. CDR3 nucleotide sequence: TGTGCCAGCAGCGAAGGGACAGGCTATAGCAATCAGCCCCAGCATTTT.

This chain connects TRBV5-1 to TRBJ2-1; a weak D match, TRBD1 (5 bases). Germline CDR1 is SGHRS and CDR2 is YFSETQ. The CDR3 runs to 14 residues. V gave up 2 bases and J gave up 6 bases, with 12 bases separating them. The DNA for the CDR3 is TGCGCCAGCAGCTTCCAGGGCGAAGGCAATGAGCAGTTCTTC. Its protein product is CASSFQGEGNEQFF.

This clonotype was seen repeatedly, ten times or more. V gene TRBV7-2 combines with J gene TRBJ2-1; possible D gene TRBD2, 5 bases. Trimming took off 2 bases at V and 0 bases at J, with 11 bases between the two ends. The CDR3 length is 16 residues. CDR1 SGHTA and CDR2 FQGNSA come from the germline V gene. The chain's CDR3 is CASSLLGESSYNEQFF. The CDR3 nucleotides read TGTGCCAGCAGCTTACTCGGGGAGAGCTCCTACAATGAGCAGTTCTTC.

This clonotype was seen at least ten times. The chain joins TRBV11-2 to TRBJ2-1, with D unclear. Germline V gives CDR1 SGHAT, CDR2 FQNNGV. V shed 1 base and J shed 3 bases, with 10 bases lying between them. This CDR3 has 15 amino acids. For the CDR3, the DNA is TGTGCCAGCAGCTTAGCGGATCGCCGCTACAATGAGCAGTTCTTC. It yields the protein CASSLADRRYNEQFF. Together with reference TRBV11-2 and TRBJ2-1, the CDR3 gives the full variable domain: EAGVAQSPRYKIIEKRQSVAFWCNPISGHATLYWYQQILGQGPKLLIQFQNNGVVDDSQLPKDRFSAERLKGVDSTLKIQPAKLEDSAVYLCASSLADRRYNEQFFGPGTRLTVL.

This clonotype came up many times. This sequence joins TRBV10-3 and TRBJ2-1; no firm D call. With 0 bases removed from V and 3 bases from J, the gap between germline ends came to 6 bases. Germline V gene lookup returns CDR1 ENHRY and CDR2 SYGVKD. The CDR3 runs 14 residues. CDR3 in amino acids: CAISESNSYNEQFF. Here the CDR3 DNA reads TGTGCCATCAGTGAGTCGAACAGCTACAATGAGCAGTTCTTC.

This clonotype was picked up many times. The chain recombines TRBV7-2 with TRBJ2-5; 7 nucleotides align to TRBD2. V trimming: 5 bases; J trimming: 2 bases; junction bases outside the gene matches: 8. This CDR3 spans 15 amino acids. Germline V lookup: CDR1 SGHTA, CDR2 FQGNSA. Written as DNA, the CDR3 is TGTGCCAGCAGCCCCCACGCGGGACTACAAGAGACCCAGTACTTC. Its protein product is CASSPHAGLQETQYF. Full variable domain (outside the CDR3, taken from reference TRBV7-2 and TRBJ2-5): GAGVSQSPSNKVTEKGKDVELRCDPISGHTALYWYRQSLGQGLEFLIYFQGNSAPDKSGLPSDRFSAERTGGSVSTLTIQRTQQEDSAVYLCASSPHAGLQETQYFGPGTRLLVL.

This clonotype was counted only a few times. The chain has TRBV6-6 and TRBJ1-1; D possibly corresponds to TRBD1 (5 bases). The CDR3 covers 17 residues. CDR1 and CDR2 from the germline V gene are MNHNY and SVGAGI (reference sequence). Trimming stripped 6 bases from V and 2 bases from J, with 22 bases between. The CDR3 region is CASSLTALGVINTEAFF. The CDR3 DNA reads TGTGCCAGCAGCTTAACGGCGTTAGGGGTAATTAACACTGAAGCTTTCTTT.

Ten or more counts support this clonotype. CDR3 sequence: CASSSARIKATNEKLFF. CDR3 bases: TGTGCCAGCAGTTCGGCCAGGATTAAAGCAACTAATGAAAAACTGTTTTTT. The rearrangement joins TRBV28 to TRBJ1-4; no definite D call. Germline CDR1 is MDHEN and CDR2 is SYDVKM. The CDR3 is made up of 17 amino acids. Trimming left V 4 bases short and J 0 bases short, with 15 bases between.

This clonotype was detected ten times or more. The chain employs TRBV28 and TRBJ2-1; D is ambiguous. The CDR3 is 11 amino acids. The germline CDR1 and CDR2 sequences are MDHEN and SYDVKM. Between the trimmed V and J ends, which lost 5 bases and 15 bases, there was a span of 14 bases. CDR3 nucleotides: TGTGCCAGCAGTCCCCGGGTGATTAGGTTCTTC. Translating gives CASSPRVIRFF.

This clonotype was found many times. CDR3 in amino acids: CSAREWQILSYEQYF. CDR3 coding DNA: TGCAGTGCTAGAGAATGGCAGATCCTTTCCTACGAGCAGTACTTC. This chain joins TRBV20-1 and TRBJ2-7; D is undetermined. The V gene lost 0 bases and the J gene lost 1 base, with 13 bases spanning the gap. The CDR3 totals 15 residues. CDR1 DFQATT and CDR2 SNEGSKA come from the germline V gene (reference sequence).

This clonotype was observed at least ten times. This chain joins TRBV10-2 and TRBJ2-7; D might be TRBD1 (6 bases). Germline lookup yields CDR1 WSHSY and CDR2 SAAADI. The CDR3 extends over 14 amino acids. V was shortened by 5 bases and J by 3 bases, with 14 bases between the two germline ends. The CDR3 sequence is CASSLQGAGYEQYF. CDR3 DNA: TGCGCCAGCAGTTTACAGGGTGCAGGCTACGAGCAGTACTTC.

This clonotype has at least ten counts. The chain has TRBV2 and TRBJ1-5, with 11 positions matching TRBD1. The CDR3 extends over 14 amino acids. Germline V CDR1 and CDR2: SNHLY, FYNNEI. The trim removed 7 bases at V and 6 bases at J, leaving 5 bases unmatched. Here the CDR3 DNA reads TGTGCCAGCACCCGGACAGGGGGCCGTCAGCCCCAGCATTTT. Translating gives CASTRTGGRQPQHF.

There are many counts of this clonotype. The rearrangement uses TRBV7-9 and TRBJ2-3, with 14 bases matching TRBD2. Germline CDR1 and CDR2: SEHNR and FQNEAQ (reference sequence). With 4 bases clipped from V and 6 bases from J, the junction kept 3 bases outside the gene matches. CDR3 size: 15 residues. In DNA form, the CDR3 reads TGTGCCAGCAGCTACGGGACTAGCGGGAGCGATACGCAGTATTTT. Translation gives CASSYGTSGSDTQYF. The entire variable domain, with the rest obtained from reference TRBV7-9 and TRBJ2-3, is as follows: DTGVSQNPRHKITKRGQNVTFRCDPISEHNRLYWYRQTLGQGPEFLTYFQNEAQLEKSRLLSDRFSAERPKGSFSTLEIQRTEQGDSAMYLCASSYGTSGSDTQYFGPGTRLTVL.

This chain joins TRBV15 and TRBJ1-2; D not resolved. The CDR3 consists of 15 residues. Trimming left V 0 bases short and J 2 bases short, with 10 bases between. Germline V lookup: CDR1 LNHNV, CDR2 YYDKDF (reference sequence). CDR3 DNA: TGTGCCACCAGCAGAGAAAGCCCGGCGAACTATGGCTACACCTTC. The encoded protein is CATSRESPANYGYTF.

This clonotype has at least ten counts. The CDR3 region is CASSAQGRGEKLFF. The CDR3 DNA reads TGTGCCAGCAGCGCACAGGGTAGGGGCGAAAAACTGTTTTTT. The chain combines TRBV5-6 with TRBJ1-4, with D possibly matching TRBD1 (6 bases). There are 14 residues in the CDR3. From germline, CDR1 is SGHDT and CDR2 YYEEEE. Trimming shortened V by 4 bases and J by 8 bases, and 15 bases separated the two germline ends.

The chain employs TRBV19 and TRBJ2-3, with D possibly matching TRBD2 (6 bases). V was trimmed by 3 bases and J by 3 bases, leaving 7 bases between them. CDR1 is LNHDA and CDR2 is SQIVND in the germline V gene (reference sequence). The CDR3 is made up of 13 amino acids. The CDR3 DNA reads as TGTGCCAGTAGTATGGGGGGAACAGATACGCAGTATTTT. As protein: CASSMGGTDTQYF.

At least ten counts were recorded for this clonotype. The gene calls are TRBV5-1 and TRBJ2-1; 11 bases match TRBD2. CDR1 and CDR2 (germline): SGHRS, YFSETQ. This CDR3 has 15 residues. The V gene end was trimmed by 2 bases and the J gene end by 4 bases; junction bases not matched to a gene: 2. The CDR3 region has the DNA TGCGCCAGCAGCTTCACTAGCGGGGGATACAATGAGCAGTTCTTC. This encodes CASSFTSGGYNEQFF.